Listed here are 20 T cell receptor beta chains from one sample, sequenced in a study of T-cell reconstitution after alpha-beta-depleted transplantation in children. Researchers prepared the TCRbeta library using unique molecular identifiers, the study reports. Each CDR3 protein gets one entry after TCRdb re-called the PCR reads with MiXCR. The repertoire holds some 180,000 distinct CDR3 sequences, approximately 7% seen once, with less than 7% in the top ten. Sequencing was performed on PBMCs, taken before TCRalphabeta/CD19-depleted stem cell transplant. These receptors all stem from a boy under 10 years old with acute lymphoblastic leukemia, due to receive a stem cell transplant.

The genes are TRBV28 and TRBJ1-5; D is ambiguous. Between the trimmed V and J ends, which lost 10 bases and 5 bases, there was a span of 27 bases. Germline CDR1 is MDHEN and CDR2 is SYDVKM. There are 17 residues in the CDR3. The CDR3 region is CAIWNFRGTSAHQPQHF. CDR3 nucleotides: TGTGCCATCTGGAATTTTCGCGGCACCTCGGCACATCAGCCCCAGCATTTT. Filled out from reference TRBV28 and TRBJ1-5, the complete variable domain reads DVKVTQSSRYLVKRTGEKVFLECVQDMDHENMFWYRQDPGLGLRLIYFSYDVKMKEKGDIPEGYSVSREKKERFSLILESASTNQTSMYLCAIWNFRGTSAHQPQHFGDGTRLSIL.

This clonotype was picked up a small number of times. This sequence may be a read error, since a much larger clone differs from it by one base. The chain has TRBV27 and TRBJ1-2; 9 bases are shared with TRBD1. The CDR3 consists of 14 residues. J gave up 2 bases and V 4 bases, and 2 bases lay outside the gene matches. CDR1 is MNHEY and CDR2 is SMNVEV in the germline V gene (reference sequence). For the CDR3, the DNA is TGTGCCAGCAGTTCCGGGACAGGGAACTATGGCTACACCTTC. Protein sequence: CASSSGTGNYGYTF.

The chain uses TRBV2 and TRBJ2-7; D call uncertain. With 4 bases removed from V and 5 bases from J, the gap between germline ends came to 3 bases. CDR1 and CDR2 (germline): SNHLY, FYNNEI. The CDR3 contains 10 residues. CDR3 residues: CASSVNEQYF. CDR3 coding DNA: TGTGCCAGCAGTGTAAACGAGCAGTACTTC. The full variable domain, rest sourced from reference TRBV2 and TRBJ2-7, is EPEVTQTPSHQVTQMGQEVILRCVPISNHLYFYWYRQILGQKVEFLVSFYNNEISEKSEIFDDQFSVERPDGSNFTLKIRSTKLEDSAMYFCASSVNEQYFGPGTRLTVT.

As for this clonotype: The conserved phenylalanine or tryptophan normally closing the CDR3 is absent here, so this likely arose from a read error. The chain uses TRBV15 and TRBJ1-1, with TRBD1 identical over 7 bases. The CDR3 is made up of 18 amino acids. Germline V lookup: CDR1 LNHNV, CDR2 YYDKDF (reference sequence). V dropped 3 bases and J dropped 3; count of bases not matched to a gene: 16. CDR3 DNA sequence: TGTGCCACCAGCAGGGAAAGACAGGGCTCGATTTTGGACACTGAAGCTTTCTAT. As protein: CATSRERQGSILDTEAFY.

This clonotype was seen more than once but under ten times. The chain uses TRBV24-1 and TRBJ2-3, with D unresolved. V dropped 5 bases and J dropped 4 bases, with 18 bases sitting between them. Germline assignment: CDR1 KGHDR and CDR2 SFDVKD. The CDR3 has 16 residues. DNA for the CDR3: TGTGCCACCAGTGTCCGAGACCTTGGTAATGCAGATACGCAGTATTTT. Protein sequence: CATSVRDLGNADTQYF.

In its sample, this clonotype was seen many times. The genes are TRBV29-1 and TRBJ2-5, with D unresolved. Germline-derived CDR1 and CDR2 are SQVTM and ANQGSEA. There are 12 residues in the CDR3. V was pared by 5 bases and J by 1 base, with 8 bases between. The DNA of the CDR3 is TGCAGCGTTTCGGCTAGCCAAGAGACCCAGTACTTC. Its protein is CSVSASQETQYF.

The table lists this clonotype with many counts. The J gene is TRBJ2-1, the V gene TRBV5-5; no clear D. The CDR3 runs 13 residues. The ends were cut back, 2 bases at V and 3 bases at J, with 6 bases in the middle. CDR1 is SGHKS, CDR2 YYEKEE, per germline (reference sequence). CDR3 nucleotides: TGTGCCAGCAGCTTAGCTAGCTACAATGAGCAGTTCTTC. This gives the protein CASSLASYNEQFF.

The chain is built from TRBV20-1 and TRBJ2-5, with a possible D match to TRBD2 (6 bases). Trimming took off 6 bases at V and 1 base at J, with 9 bases between the two ends. This CDR3 comprises 12 residues. Looked up from germline, CDR1 is DFQATT and CDR2 is SNEGSKA (reference sequence). CDR3 amino acids: CSATGSQETQYF. For the CDR3, the DNA is TGCAGTGCCACCGGGAGCCAAGAGACCCAGTACTTC.

This clonotype was seen at least ten times. V is TRBV4-2 and J is TRBJ2-3, with D possibly matching TRBD2 (6 bases). Trimming left V 0 bases short and J 5 bases short, with 12 bases between. Looked up from germline, CDR1 is LGHNA and CDR2 is YNFKEQ. The CDR3 consists of 15 residues. The CDR3 sequence is CASSQETSSGDTQYF. CDR3 sequence (DNA): TGTGCCAGCAGCCAAGAAACTAGCAGTGGAGATACGCAGTATTTT.

This clonotype appeared many times. The CDR3 region has the DNA TGTGCCAGCACCCTAGGACAGAACGAGCAGTACTTC. Translated: CASTLGQNEQYF. This chain links TRBV11-2 with TRBJ2-7, with D perhaps TRBD1 (6 bases). Germline V gives CDR1 SGHAT, CDR2 FQNNGV. The CDR3 is 12 residues long. The ends were cut back, 7 bases at V and 5 bases at J, with 12 bases in the middle.

This chain links TRBV6-1 with TRBJ2-2; D possibly matches TRBD1 or TRBD2 (7 bases each). CDR1 and CDR2 (germline): MNHNS, SASEGT. V lost 8 bases, J lost 5 bases, and 21 bases lay in between. CDR3 length: 16 amino acids. CDR3 region: CASLPSPRGGTGELFF. CDR3 in DNA: TGTGCCAGCCTACCGAGCCCCAGGGGGGGAACCGGGGAGCTGTTTTTT.

This clonotype appeared many times. This chain connects TRBV12-3 or TRBV12-4 to TRBJ2-3; D is perhaps TRBD2 (5 bases). The V gene lost 3 bases and the J gene lost 1 base, with 8 bases spanning the gap. This CDR3 has 14 amino acids. As DNA, the CDR3 is TGTGCCAGCAGTTTCGAAGCGGGCACAGATACGCAGTATTTT. Translating it yields CASSFEAGTDTQYF.

This chain joins TRBV24-1 and TRBJ1-6, with a possible D match to TRBD1 (6 bases). Germline-derived CDR1 and CDR2 are KGHDR and SFDVKD. The CDR3 length is 13 residues. V dropped 10 bases and J dropped 9 bases, with 15 bases sitting between them. CDR3 coding DNA: TGTGCCACTCGGGAGCAGGGGACTTCACCCCTCCACTTT. Translated: CATREQGTSPLHF.

This clonotype was picked up a small number of times. This chain uses TRBV2 with TRBJ2-7; D is ambiguous. The CDR3 has 14 amino acids. Trimming removed 4 bases from V and 0 bases from J, with 10 bases in between. CDR1 is SNHLY and CDR2 is FYNNEI in the germline V gene. The DNA of the CDR3 is TGTGCCAGCAGTGCGGCAGGAAGCTCCTACGAGCAGTACTTC. As protein: CASSAAGSSYEQYF.

This chain uses TRBV15 with TRBJ1-5, with 9 bases that match TRBD1. CDR3 length equals 15 residues. Germline-derived CDR1 and CDR2 are LNHNV and YYDKDF (reference sequence). V dropped 0 bases and J dropped 9; count of bases not matched to a gene: 6. The chain's CDR3 is CATSREPDRGWPQHF. For the CDR3, the DNA is TGTGCCACCAGCAGAGAGCCGGACAGGGGATGGCCCCAGCATTTT. Variable domain in full (rest from reference TRBV15 and TRBJ1-5): DAMVIQNPRYQVTQFGKPVTLSCSQTLNHNVMYWYQQKSSQAPKLLFHYYDKDFNNEADTPDNFQSRRPNTSFCFLDIRSPGLGDTAMYLCATSREPDRGWPQHFGDGTRLSIL.

In this sample, this clonotype turned up many times. The gene calls are TRBV5-1 and TRBJ2-5, with 8 bases that match TRBD2. The CDR3 length is 16 residues. The J segment lost 5 bases and the V segment lost 4 bases, leaving 13 bases of the junction unmatched. CDR1 is SGHRS, CDR2 YFSETQ, per germline. CDR3 region: CASSQRSGLGHETQYF. The CDR3, as DNA: TGCGCCAGCAGCCAGAGGTCGGGACTAGGTCATGAGACCCAGTACTTC.

This clonotype occurred many times. The DNA of the CDR3 is TGCAGTGCCCTCAGTAGATTAGCCAAAAACATTCAGTACTTC. This gives the protein CSALSRLAKNIQYF. V usage is TRBV20-1 and J usage is TRBJ2-4; D gene ambiguous. V was clipped by 6 bases and J by 0 bases, with 12 bases between them. CDR3 size: 14 residues. Looked up from germline, CDR1 is DFQATT and CDR2 is SNEGSKA (reference sequence).

This clonotype was found many times. The chain combines TRBV9 with TRBJ2-6, with D uncertain. Deletions cut 5 bases from V and 1 base from J, with 4 bases between. Germline values: CDR1 SGDLS, CDR2 YYNGEE. The CDR3 totals 13 residues. CDR3 in DNA: TGTGCCAGCAGGTCATCTGGGGCCAACGTCCTGACTTTC. Its translation is CASRSSGANVLTF.

This clonotype was counted many times. The chain joins TRBV5-1 to TRBJ2-1; 7 positions match TRBD1. V dropped 4 bases and J dropped 6; count of bases not matched to a gene: 7. The CDR3 extends over 14 amino acids. The V gene's germline CDR1 is SGHRS and CDR2 YFSETQ. CDR3 DNA sequence: TGCGCCAGCAGCCCAGGACAGGTCGGCAATGAGCAGTTCTTC. Translating it yields CASSPGQVGNEQFF.

This clonotype was counted many times. The rearrangement links TRBV7-2 to TRBJ2-2; unclear D gene. The germline V gene has CDR1 SGHTA and CDR2 FQGNSA. CDR3 length: 14 residues. The ends were cut back, 3 bases at V and 1 base at J, with 6 bases in the middle. The DNA of the CDR3 is TGTGCCAGCAGCTTGTTAGAGAACACCGGGGAGCTGTTTTTT. Residues: CASSLLENTGELFF.